A single T cell receptor (beta chain) is shown here with its context. Its specific antigen is unknown. No per-base quality is available; no much larger clone lies one base away. TCRbeta CDR3 regions were amplified from genomic DNA by means of the immunoSEQ Assay, a bias-controlled multiplex PCR. On the authors' methods: Nucleated cell counts per sample were estimated from amplification of reference gene primers within the assay. To quantify the absolute abundance of each unique TCRbeta CDR3 rearrangement, sequence reads were collapsed and filtered. Productive Simpson clonality was computed per sample as the square root of Simpson's diversity index over productive rearrangements. TCRdb provides this immuneACCESS table in a form limited to in-frame rearrangements. Some clones are lacking; in checked studies, under half of them reflect an unresolved V gene, and why the rest are absent is not known. V and J calls and clone size are copied from that table; D and trimming were computed from the DNA. The sample table lists about 73,000 clones, 83% of them with a count of one. Over 5% of the sample goes to the ten largest clones.

This sample stems from a study of blood T cell repertoires in COVID-19 (dated by TCRdb to the early 2020s). With regard to the full study: Collaborator samples came from the United States, Italy and Spain and covered acute and convalescent phases of COVID-19. The material from the prospective study consisted of cDNA or gDNA derived from T cells, B-cell-depleted T cells, or PBMCs. Subjects who had been exposed to COVID-19, were actively infected with it, or had recovered from it provided the deeply sampled blood TCRbeta repertoires that made up the dataset. A freely available public database, intended as a resource for researchers studying the immune response to SARS-CoV-2, is where the repertoires were released. Samples were obtained from the ongoing ImmuneRACE study (first 160 participants) and from about 1,300 subjects provided by 6 global collaborators. Nearly every sample came with metadata listing a de-identified subject ID, COVID-19 status, age in years and sex. HLA class I and class II types, where available, came from metadata supplied by the sample provider rather than from assay-based typing. General study outcomes and caveats: Clinical and demographic metadata were provided uncurated, with the amount varying by source and participant.

Each collaborating institution followed its own protocols to collect whole blood in K2EDTA tubes. Collaborator samples were shipped for TCRbeta analysis as frozen whole blood, isolated PBMCs, or DNA extracted from either sample type. The germline V gene specifies LGHNA as CDR1 and YNFKEQ as CDR2. The CDR3 runs 15 amino acids, cysteine and phenylalanine included. The retained sequence is limited to the CDR3, 45 bases, with the frame set at the first base. Compared with germline, V lacks 0 bases and J lacks 8 bases; bases without a gene match: 6. The clonotype originates from an older woman with acute or convalescent COVID-19. The rearrangement joined TRBV4-2 to TRBJ1-4; 7 middle bases align to TRBD1. The sequenced sample was peripheral blood. CDR3 region: CASSQEYRGLEKLFF. The DNA sequence is TGTGCCAGCAGCCAAGAATACAGGGGATTGGAAAAACTGTTTTTT.